This T cell receptor (beta chain) was sequenced in a study of vaccination and CD4 T cells after COVID-19. Study context: Six male and four female convalescents took part, two of them Hispanic. The study, taken as a whole, reports: Median numbers of SARS-CoV-2-reactive clonotypes increased from approximately 23 to 38 (not a significant change).

This clonotype has only a few counts. Antigen specificity is unknown. Treatment meaning: roughly 11-day PBMC culture with coronavirus spike peptide pools or control peptides (ViraFEST assay). The CDR3 consists of 12 residues. Looked up from germline, CDR1 is SEHNR and CDR2 is FQNEAQ (reference sequence). Between the trimmed V and J ends, which lost 3 bases and 5 bases, there was a span of 5 bases. An Oncomine TCR Beta short-read assay was used to sequence the DNA from cultured CD4+ T cells. The source of extracted genomic DNA was cultured CD4+ T cells. TCRdb re-analysed the PCR reads in MiXCR, keeping a single row per CDR3 protein. The profile shows some 18,000 distinct CDR3 sequences, roughly 50% of them singletons.

Sample: CD4+ T cells from blood, cultured in vitro. This sequence was found in a human donor who had recovered from COVID-19. This rearrangement joins TRBV7-9 to TRBJ1-5; D not resolved. The CDR3 sequence is CASSFGDQPQHF. CDR3 in DNA: TGTGCCAGCAGCTTTGGGGATCAGCCCCAGCATTTT.